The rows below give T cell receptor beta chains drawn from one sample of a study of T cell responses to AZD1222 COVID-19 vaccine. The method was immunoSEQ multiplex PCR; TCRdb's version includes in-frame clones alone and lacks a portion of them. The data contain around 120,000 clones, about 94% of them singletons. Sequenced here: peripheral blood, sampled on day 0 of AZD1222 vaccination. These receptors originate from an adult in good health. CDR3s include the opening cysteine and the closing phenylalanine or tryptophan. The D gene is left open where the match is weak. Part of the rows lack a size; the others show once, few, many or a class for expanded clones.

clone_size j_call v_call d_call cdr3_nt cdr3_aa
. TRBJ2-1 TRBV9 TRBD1 TGTGCCAGCAGCGACCTGGACAGGGGAACCTACAATGAGCAGTTCTTC CASSDLDRGTYNEQFF
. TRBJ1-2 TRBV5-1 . TGCGCCAGCAGCCCCCTCGGGGGTGGCTACACCTTC CASSPLGGGYTF
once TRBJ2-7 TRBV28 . TGTGCCAGCAGCCCTAGGGGGGGTCGGTACGAGCAGTACTTC CASSPRGGRYEQYF
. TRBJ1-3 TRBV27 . TGTGCCAGCAGTAGCGTGACCCCCGGGTCTGGAAACACCATATATTTT CASSSVTPGSGNTIYF
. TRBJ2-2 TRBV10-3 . TGTGCCATCAGTGTCCGACAGGAGATGAACACCGGGGAGCTGTTTTTT CAISVRQEMNTGELFF
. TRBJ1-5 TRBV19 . TGTGCCAGTAGTATAATCAGGGGTAGCAATCAGCCCCAGCATTTT CASSIIRGSNQPQHF
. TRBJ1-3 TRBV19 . TGTGCCAGTAGTCCGCAGGGGATAGGAAACACCATATATTTT CASSPQGIGNTIYF
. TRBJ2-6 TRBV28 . TGTGCCAGCAGTTTAAGGGGCACCAACGTCCTGACTTTC CASSLRGTNVLTF
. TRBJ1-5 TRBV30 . TGTGCCTGGACGGATTATAGCAATCAGCCCCAGCATTTT CAWTDYSNQPQHF
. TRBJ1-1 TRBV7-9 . TGTGCCAGCAGCTATCCAGGAGGAAAGGGGGACACTGAAGCTTTCTTT CASSYPGGKGDTEAFF
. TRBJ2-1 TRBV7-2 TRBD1 TGTGCCAGCAGCCTAGACAGGGGGAATGTGGATGAGCAGTTCTTC CASSLDRGNVDEQFF
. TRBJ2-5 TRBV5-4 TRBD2 TGTGCCAGCAGCTCCCGTGGGCCTAGCGGAAAAGAGACCCAGTACTTC CASSSRGPSGKETQYF
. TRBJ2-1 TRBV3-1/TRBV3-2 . TGTGCCAGCAGCCAAGAACGTTCGAGAACTGAGCAGTTCTTC CASSQERSRTEQFF
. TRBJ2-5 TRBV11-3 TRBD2 TGTGCCAGCAGCCCAAGAGGGGAGTCTAGCGGGTGGGAGACCCAGTACTTC CASSPRGESSGWETQYF
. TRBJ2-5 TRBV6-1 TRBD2 TGTGCCAGCAGTGAAGCCGGGCCTAGCGGGGGACAAGAGACCCAGTACTTC CASSEAGPSGGQETQYF
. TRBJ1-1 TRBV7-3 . TGTGCCAGCAGCTTATTACCACAAGGCGACACTGAAGCTTTCTTT CASSLLPQGDTEAFF
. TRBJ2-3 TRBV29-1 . TGCAGCGTTGAAGGGGCGATGGAAGGAGATACGCAGTATTTT CSVEGAMEGDTQYF
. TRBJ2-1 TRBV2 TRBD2 TGTGCCAGCAGTGAAGAAAGCGGGAGACGAAGCAATGAGCAGTTCTTC CASSEESGRRSNEQFF
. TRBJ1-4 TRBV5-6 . TGTGCCAGCAGCTTCGGACGGGTTAATGAAAAACTGTTTTTT CASSFGRVNEKLFF
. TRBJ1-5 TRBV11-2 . TGTGCCAGCAGCACAGGGTTAAGCAATCAGCCCCAGCATTTT CASSTGLSNQPQHF
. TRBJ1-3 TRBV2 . TGTGCCAGCAGTGAAGAGTTTGGCCAGGCAAACACCATATATTTT CASSEEFGQANTIYF
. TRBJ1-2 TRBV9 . TGTGCCAGCAGCGTAGCCTATGGGGTCTATGGCTACACCTTC CASSVAYGVYGYTF
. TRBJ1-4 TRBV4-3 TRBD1 TGCGCCAGCAGCCAAGTCGTCACAGGGGCGTTTTCTATCTCAACTAATGAAAAACTGTTTTTT CASSQVVTGAFSISTNEKLFF
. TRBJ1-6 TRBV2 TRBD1 TGTGCCAGGAGTCTTCGACAGGGGGCCACACCCCTCCACTTT CARSLRQGATPLHF
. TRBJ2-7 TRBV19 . TGTGCCAGTAAGAGCGGGCGTACCCACGAGCAGTACTTC CASKSGRTHEQYF
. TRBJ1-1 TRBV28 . TGTGCCAGCAGTTTAAGGGGAAGAGCTTTCTTT CASSLRGRAFF
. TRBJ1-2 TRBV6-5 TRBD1 TGTGCCAGCAGGAGTCCGGTAAGGACAGGCTATGGCTACACCTTC CASRSPVRTGYGYTF
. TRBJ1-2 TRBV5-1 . TGCGCCAGCAGCTTGAAAACAGCCTATGGCTACACCTTC CASSLKTAYGYTF
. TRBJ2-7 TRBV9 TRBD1 TGTGCCAGCAGCCCGGGGTCTACAGGGGTTCGGGAGCAGTACTTC CASSPGSTGVREQYF
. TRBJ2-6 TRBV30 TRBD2 TGTGCCTGGAGTCCCGGGGGGAGTGCCAACGTCCTGACTTTC CAWSPGGSANVLTF
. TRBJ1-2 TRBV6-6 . TGTGCCTCCGCCTCAAACGTTTACTATGGCTACACCTTC CASASNVYYGYTF
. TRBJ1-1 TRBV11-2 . TGTGCCAGCGCTCCTTTATCGGGTCTACCGAACACTGAAGCTTTCTTT CASAPLSGLPNTEAFF
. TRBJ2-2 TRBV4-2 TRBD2 TGTGCCAGCAGCCCTCGGACTAGCGCGAACACCGGGGAGCTGTTTTTT CASSPRTSANTGELFF
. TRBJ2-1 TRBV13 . TGTGCCAGCAGCCATCGACGGATTGAGCAGTTCTTC CASSHRRIEQFF
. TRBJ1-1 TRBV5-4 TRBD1 TGTGCCAGCACCAAGGACAGGCGACTGAACACTGAAGCTTTCTTT CASTKDRRLNTEAFF
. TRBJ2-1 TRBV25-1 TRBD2 TGTGCCAGCAGTAGAGCGGGAGGGGTCAATGAGCAGTTCTTC CASSRAGGVNEQFF
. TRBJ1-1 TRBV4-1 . TGCGCCAGCAGCCAGGGAAGCAGCTTGAACACTGAAGCTTTCTTT CASSQGSSLNTEAFF
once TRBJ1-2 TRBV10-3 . TGTGCCATCACGCCTAAATGGGACTATGGCTACACCTTC CAITPKWDYGYTF
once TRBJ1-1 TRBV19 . TGTGCCAGTAGTATGGAGAGGGGGACGATGAACACTGAAGCTTTCTTT CASSMERGTMNTEAFF
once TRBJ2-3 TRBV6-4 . TGTGCCAGCAGTTTATCACCCTTAGCAGACAGCACAGATACGCAGTATTTT CASSLSPLADSTDTQYF
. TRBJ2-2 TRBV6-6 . TGTGCCAGCATCCCCAACACCGGGGAGCTGTTTTTT CASIPNTGELFF
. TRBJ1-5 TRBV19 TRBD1 TGTGCCAGTAGGGGGACAGGTGATCGGCAGCCCCAGCATTTT CASRGTGDRQPQHF
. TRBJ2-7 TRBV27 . TGTGCCAGCAGCTCCCGAGGGAGGGGGTACGAGCAGTACTTC CASSSRGRGYEQYF
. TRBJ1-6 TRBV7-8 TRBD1 TGTGCCAGCAGATCGGACAGGGTAGATAATTCACCCCTCCACTTT CASRSDRVDNSPLHF
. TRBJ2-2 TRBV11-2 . TGTGCCAGCAGCTTATCGAACACCGGGGAGCTGTTTTTT CASSLSNTGELFF
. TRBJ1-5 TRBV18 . TGTGCCAGCTCACCGGAACGTACCGAGCCCCAGCATTTT CASSPERTEPQHF
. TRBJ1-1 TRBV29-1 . TGCAGCGTTGAATCTGGCACTGAAGCTTTCTTT CSVESGTEAFF
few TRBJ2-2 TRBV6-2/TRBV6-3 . TGTGCCAGCAGTTACTCATCCACCAGGGAGCTGTTTTTT CASSYSSTRELFF
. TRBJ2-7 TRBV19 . TGTGCCAGTAGTATTTTGGCGGGCGCTGCCTACGAGCAGTACTTC CASSILAGAAYEQYF
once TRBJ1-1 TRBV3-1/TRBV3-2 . TGTGCCAGCAGCCATGACAAGAACACTGAAGCTTTCTTT CASSHDKNTEAFF
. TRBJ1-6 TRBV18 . TGTGCCAGCTCAGCCGACGGCAGTTACAATAATTCACCCCTCCACTTT CASSADGSYNNSPLHF
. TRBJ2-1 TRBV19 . TGTGCCAGTTTTTCCCCCGTCGACAATGAGCAGTTCTTC CASFSPVDNEQFF
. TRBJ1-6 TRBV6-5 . TGTGCCAGCAGTTACTCGGCAGGTGATTCACCCCTCCACTTT CASSYSAGDSPLHF
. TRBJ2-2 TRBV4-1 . TGCGCCAGCAGCCAAGTGCTTAACACCGGGGAGCTGTTTTTT CASSQVLNTGELFF
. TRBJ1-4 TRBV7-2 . TGTGCCAGCGGTAGGGGATCGCAGGAAAAACTGTTTTTT CASGRGSQEKLFF
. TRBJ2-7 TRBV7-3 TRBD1 TGTGCCAGCTCGAAGGGGGCGAGCTACGAGCAGTACTTC CASSKGASYEQYF
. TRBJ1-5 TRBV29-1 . TGCAGCGTTGTGGAAGAGGGCGGGGGGCTTCAGCCCCAGCATTTT CSVVEEGGGLQPQHF
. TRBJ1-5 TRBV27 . TGTGCCAGCAGTTTATCGGGGGGGAGGGTTCAGCCCCAGCATTTT CASSLSGGRVQPQHF